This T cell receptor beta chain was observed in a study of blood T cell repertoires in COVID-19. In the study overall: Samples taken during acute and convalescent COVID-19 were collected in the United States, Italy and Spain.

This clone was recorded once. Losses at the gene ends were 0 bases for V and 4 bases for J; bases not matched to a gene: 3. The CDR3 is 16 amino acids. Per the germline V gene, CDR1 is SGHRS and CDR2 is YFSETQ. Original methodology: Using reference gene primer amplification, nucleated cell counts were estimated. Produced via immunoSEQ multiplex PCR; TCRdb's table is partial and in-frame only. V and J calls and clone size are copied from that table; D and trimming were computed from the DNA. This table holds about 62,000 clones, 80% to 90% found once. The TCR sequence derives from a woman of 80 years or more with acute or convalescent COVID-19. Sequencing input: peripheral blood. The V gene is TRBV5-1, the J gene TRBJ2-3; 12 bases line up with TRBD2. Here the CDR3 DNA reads TGCGCCAGCAGCTTGGCCCCTAGCGGGGGGGCAGATACGCAGTATTTT. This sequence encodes CASSLAPSGGADTQYF.